This TCR beta chain is from a study of cytomegalovirus exposure and HLA in healthy donors. Researchers ran the PCR with 60 Vbeta and 13 Jbeta primers. TCRdb keeps only in-frame clones here, not all; method: immunoSEQ multiplex PCR. The sample includes 160,000 or so clones, around 78% of them seen just once. Whole-study findings and limits: It was reported in a later analysis that an Asian-associated ancestry cluster showed fewer N-insertions than the 666-donor mean. The authors enumerated 150 to 200 TCR beta chains as linked to cytomegalovirus. Roughly uniform depth of sequencing across donors was assumed in presence/absence analyses. Immune exposure data for these donors was limited to CMV serostatus.

This clone was counted a few times. Its antigen is not known. The receptor comes from a woman aged 40 to 50 in good health and CMV-seronegative. Material: PBMCs.

This chain's CDR3 is CAWSRGQGENEKLFF. CDR3 bases: TGTGCCTGGAGTCGGGGACAGGGGGAAAATGAAAAACTGTTTTTT. The rearrangement joins TRBV30 to TRBJ1-4; 11 nucleotides agree with TRBD1. The CDR3 loop spans 15 amino acids. The V segment lost 2 bases and the J segment 5 bases; nucleotides outside the gene matches: 4. Germline CDR1 is GTSNPN and CDR2 is SVGIG (reference sequence).